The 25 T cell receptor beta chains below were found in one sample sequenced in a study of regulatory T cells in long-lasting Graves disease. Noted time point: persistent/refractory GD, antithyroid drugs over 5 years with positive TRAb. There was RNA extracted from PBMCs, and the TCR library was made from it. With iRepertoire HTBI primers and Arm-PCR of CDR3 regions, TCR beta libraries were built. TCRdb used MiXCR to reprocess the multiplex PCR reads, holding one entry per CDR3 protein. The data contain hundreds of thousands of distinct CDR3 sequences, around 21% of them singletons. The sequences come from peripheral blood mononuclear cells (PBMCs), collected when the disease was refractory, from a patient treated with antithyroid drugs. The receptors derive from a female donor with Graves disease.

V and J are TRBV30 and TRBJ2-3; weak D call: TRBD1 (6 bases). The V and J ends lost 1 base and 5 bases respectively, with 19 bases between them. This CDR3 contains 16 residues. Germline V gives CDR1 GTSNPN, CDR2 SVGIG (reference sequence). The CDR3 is CAWSGSSMAGEDTQYF. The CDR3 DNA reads TGTGCCTGGAGTGGGAGTTCGATGGCAGGGGAAGATACGCAGTATTTT. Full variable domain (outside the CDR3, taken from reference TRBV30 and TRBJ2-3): SQTIHQWPATLVQPVGSPLSLECTVEGTSNPNLYWYRQAAGRGLQLLFYSVGIGQISSEVPQNLSASRPQDRQFILSSKKLLLSDSGFYLCAWSGSSMAGEDTQYFGPGTRLTVL.

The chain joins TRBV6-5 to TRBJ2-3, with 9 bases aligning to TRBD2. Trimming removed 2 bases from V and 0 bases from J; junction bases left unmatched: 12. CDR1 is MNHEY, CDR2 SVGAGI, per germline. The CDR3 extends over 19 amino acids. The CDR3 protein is CASSYPIPSGASSTDTQYF. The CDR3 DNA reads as TGTGCCAGCAGTTACCCAATCCCTAGCGGGGCCAGCAGCACAGATACGCAGTATTTT.

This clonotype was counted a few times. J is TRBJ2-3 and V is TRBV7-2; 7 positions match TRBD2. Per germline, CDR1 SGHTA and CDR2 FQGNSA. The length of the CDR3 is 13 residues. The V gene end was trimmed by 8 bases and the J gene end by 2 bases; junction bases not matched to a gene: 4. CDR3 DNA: TGTGCCAGCGGGGGGGGTGACACAGATACGCAGTATTTT. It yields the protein CASGGGDTDTQYF.

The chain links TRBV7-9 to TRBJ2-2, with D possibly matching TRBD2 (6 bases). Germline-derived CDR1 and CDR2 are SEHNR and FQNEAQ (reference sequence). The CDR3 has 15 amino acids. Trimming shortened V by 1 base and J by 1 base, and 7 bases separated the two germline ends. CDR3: CASSLDSGNTGELFF. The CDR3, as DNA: TGTGCCAGCAGCTTAGATAGCGGGAACACCGGGGAGCTGTTTTTT.

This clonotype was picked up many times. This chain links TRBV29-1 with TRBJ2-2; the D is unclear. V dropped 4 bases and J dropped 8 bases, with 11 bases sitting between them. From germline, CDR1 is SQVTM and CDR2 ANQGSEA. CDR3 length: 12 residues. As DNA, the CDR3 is TGCAGCGTTGTTAAGGGTTCGGGGGAGCTGTTTTTT. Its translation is CSVVKGSGELFF.

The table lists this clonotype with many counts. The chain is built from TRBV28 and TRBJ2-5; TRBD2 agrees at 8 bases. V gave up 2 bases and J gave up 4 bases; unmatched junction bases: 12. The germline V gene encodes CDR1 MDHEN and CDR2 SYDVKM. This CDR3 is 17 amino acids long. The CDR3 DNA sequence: TGTGCCAGCAGTTTAACCACGAAGCGGGAGTGGGGAGAGACCCAGTACTTC. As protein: CASSLTTKREWGETQYF.

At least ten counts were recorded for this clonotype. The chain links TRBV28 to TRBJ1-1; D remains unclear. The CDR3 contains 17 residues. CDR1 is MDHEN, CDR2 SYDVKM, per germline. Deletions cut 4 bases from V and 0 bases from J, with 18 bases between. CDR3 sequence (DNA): TGTGCCAGCAGTTCCCCCCACAGCCAGACATTGAACACTGAAGCTTTCTTT. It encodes CASSSPHSQTLNTEAFF.

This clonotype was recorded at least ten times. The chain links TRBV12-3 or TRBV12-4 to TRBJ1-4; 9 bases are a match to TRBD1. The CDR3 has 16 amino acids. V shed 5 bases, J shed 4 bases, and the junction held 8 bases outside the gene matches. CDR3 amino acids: CASSRPGQGLNEKLFF. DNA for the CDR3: TGTGCCAGCAGTAGACCGGGACAGGGCCTTAATGAAAAACTGTTTTTT.

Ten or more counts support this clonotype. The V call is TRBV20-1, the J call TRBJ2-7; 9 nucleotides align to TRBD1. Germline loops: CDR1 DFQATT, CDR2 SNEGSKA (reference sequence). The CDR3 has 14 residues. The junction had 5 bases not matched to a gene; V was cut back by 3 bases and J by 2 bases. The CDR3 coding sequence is TGCAGTGCTAGCTCGGGACAGGGCACCTACGAGCAGTACTTC. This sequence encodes CSASSGQGTYEQYF.

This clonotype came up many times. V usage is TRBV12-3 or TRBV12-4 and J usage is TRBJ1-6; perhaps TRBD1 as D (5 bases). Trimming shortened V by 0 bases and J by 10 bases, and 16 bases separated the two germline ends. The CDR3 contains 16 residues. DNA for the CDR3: TGTGCCAGCAGTTTAGCGCGCAGGGTGGGGCTCTCACCCCTCCACTTT. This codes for CASSLARRVGLSPLHF.

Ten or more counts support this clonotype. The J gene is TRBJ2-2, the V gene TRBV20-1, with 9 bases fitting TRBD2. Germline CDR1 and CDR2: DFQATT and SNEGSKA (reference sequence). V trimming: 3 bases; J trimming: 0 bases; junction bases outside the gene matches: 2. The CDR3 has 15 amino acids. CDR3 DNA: TGCAGTGCTAGTAGACTAGCGGCGAACACCGGGGAGCTGTTTTTT. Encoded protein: CSASRLAANTGELFF.

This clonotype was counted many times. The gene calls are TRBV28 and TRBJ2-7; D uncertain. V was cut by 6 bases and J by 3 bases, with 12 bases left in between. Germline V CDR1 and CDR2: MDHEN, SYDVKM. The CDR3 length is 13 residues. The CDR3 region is CASRARSGYEQYF. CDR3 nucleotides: TGTGCCAGCAGGGCTAGGTCGGGCTACGAGCAGTACTTC.

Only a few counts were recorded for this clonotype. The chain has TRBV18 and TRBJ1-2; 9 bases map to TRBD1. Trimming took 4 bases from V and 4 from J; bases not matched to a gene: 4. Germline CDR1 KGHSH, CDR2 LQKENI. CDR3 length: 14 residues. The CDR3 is CASSQQGASYGYTF. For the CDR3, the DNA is TGTGCCAGCTCACAACAGGGGGCGAGCTATGGCTACACCTTC. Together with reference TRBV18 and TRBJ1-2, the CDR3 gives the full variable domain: NAGVMQNPRHLVRRRGQEARLRCSPMKGHSHVYWYRQLPEEGLKFMVYLQKENIIDESGMPKERFSAEFPKEGPSILRIQQVVRGDSAAYFCASSQQGASYGYTFGSGTRLTVV.

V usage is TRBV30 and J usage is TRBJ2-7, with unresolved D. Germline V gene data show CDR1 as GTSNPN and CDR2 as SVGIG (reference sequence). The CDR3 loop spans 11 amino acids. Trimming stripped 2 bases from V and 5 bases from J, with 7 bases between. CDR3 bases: TGTGCCTGGAGTCGGGCCGACGAGCAGTACTTC. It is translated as CAWSRADEQYF.

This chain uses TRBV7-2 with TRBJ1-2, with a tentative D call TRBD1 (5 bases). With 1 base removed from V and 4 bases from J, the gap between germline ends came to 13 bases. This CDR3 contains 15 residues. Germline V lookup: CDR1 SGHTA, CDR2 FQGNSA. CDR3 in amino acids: CASSLGAQGLYGYTF. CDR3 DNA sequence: TGTGCCAGCAGCTTAGGGGCCCAGGGACTCTATGGCTACACCTTC.

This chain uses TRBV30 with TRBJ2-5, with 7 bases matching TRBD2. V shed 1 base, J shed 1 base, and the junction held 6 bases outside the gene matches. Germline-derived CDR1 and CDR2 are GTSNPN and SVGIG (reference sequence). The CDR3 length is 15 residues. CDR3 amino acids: CAWSGILATQETQYF. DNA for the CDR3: TGTGCCTGGAGTGGAATACTAGCGACCCAAGAGACCCAGTACTTC.

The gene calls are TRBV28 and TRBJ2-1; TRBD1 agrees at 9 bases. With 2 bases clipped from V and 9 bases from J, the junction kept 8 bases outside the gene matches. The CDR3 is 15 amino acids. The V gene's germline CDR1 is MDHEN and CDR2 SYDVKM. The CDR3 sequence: CASSLTGTGSGEQFF. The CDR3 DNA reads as TGTGCCAGCAGTTTAACGGGGACAGGGTCCGGTGAGCAGTTCTTC.

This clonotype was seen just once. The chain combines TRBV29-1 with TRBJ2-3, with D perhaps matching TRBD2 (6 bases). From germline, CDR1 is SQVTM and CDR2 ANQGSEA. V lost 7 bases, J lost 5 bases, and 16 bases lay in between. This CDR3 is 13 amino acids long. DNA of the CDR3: TGCAGCGCCCTGGGGGGACGAGAAGATACGCAGTATTTT. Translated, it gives CSALGGREDTQYF.

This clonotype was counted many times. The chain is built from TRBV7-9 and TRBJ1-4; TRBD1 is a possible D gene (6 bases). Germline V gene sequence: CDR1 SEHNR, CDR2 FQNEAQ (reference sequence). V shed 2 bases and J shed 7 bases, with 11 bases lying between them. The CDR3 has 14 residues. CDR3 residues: CASSLLQGGEKLFF. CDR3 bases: TGTGCCAGCAGCTTACTACAGGGAGGTGAAAAACTGTTTTTT.

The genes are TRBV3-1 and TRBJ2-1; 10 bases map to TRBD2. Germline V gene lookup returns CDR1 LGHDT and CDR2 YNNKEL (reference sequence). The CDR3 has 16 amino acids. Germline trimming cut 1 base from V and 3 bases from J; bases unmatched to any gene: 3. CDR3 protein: CASSQAIAGGYNEQFF. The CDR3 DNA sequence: TGTGCCAGCAGCCAAGCTATAGCGGGAGGCTACAATGAGCAGTTCTTC.

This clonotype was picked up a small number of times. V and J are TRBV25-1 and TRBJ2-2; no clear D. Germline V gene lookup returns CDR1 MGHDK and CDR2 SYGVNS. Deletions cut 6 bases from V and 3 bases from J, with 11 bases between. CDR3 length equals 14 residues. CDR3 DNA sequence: TGTGCCAGCAGGCTATATGGGGACACCGGGGAGCTGTTTTTT. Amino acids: CASRLYGDTGELFF.

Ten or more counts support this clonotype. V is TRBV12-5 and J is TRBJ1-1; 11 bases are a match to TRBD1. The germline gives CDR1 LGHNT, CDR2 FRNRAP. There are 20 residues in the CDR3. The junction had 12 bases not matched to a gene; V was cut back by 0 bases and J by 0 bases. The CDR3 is CASGLVRMGTGGNMNTEAFF. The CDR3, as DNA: TGTGCTAGTGGTTTGGTACGGATGGGGACAGGGGGAAACATGAACACTGAAGCTTTCTTT.

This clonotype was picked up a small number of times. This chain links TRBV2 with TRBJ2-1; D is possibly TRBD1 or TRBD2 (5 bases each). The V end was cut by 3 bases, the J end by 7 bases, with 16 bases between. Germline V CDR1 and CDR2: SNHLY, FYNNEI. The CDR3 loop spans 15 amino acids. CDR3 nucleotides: TGTGCCAGCAGTGATCGCCGGGACCAGCGGAATGAGCAGTTCTTC. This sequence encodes CASSDRRDQRNEQFF.

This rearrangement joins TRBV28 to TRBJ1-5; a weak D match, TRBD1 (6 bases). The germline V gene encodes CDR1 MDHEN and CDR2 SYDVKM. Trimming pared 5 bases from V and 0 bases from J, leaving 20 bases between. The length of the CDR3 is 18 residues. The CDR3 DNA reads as TGTGCCAGCAGTATAAAAACTCCCGGGACACATAGCAATCAGCCCCAGCATTTT. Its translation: CASSIKTPGTHSNQPQHF.

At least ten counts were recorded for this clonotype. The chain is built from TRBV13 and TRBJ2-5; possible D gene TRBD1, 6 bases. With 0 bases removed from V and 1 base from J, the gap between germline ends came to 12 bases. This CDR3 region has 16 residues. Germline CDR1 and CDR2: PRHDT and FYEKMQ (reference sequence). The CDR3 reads CASSLGQGKPQETQYF. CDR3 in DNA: TGTGCCAGCAGCTTAGGACAGGGAAAACCCCAAGAGACCCAGTACTTC.